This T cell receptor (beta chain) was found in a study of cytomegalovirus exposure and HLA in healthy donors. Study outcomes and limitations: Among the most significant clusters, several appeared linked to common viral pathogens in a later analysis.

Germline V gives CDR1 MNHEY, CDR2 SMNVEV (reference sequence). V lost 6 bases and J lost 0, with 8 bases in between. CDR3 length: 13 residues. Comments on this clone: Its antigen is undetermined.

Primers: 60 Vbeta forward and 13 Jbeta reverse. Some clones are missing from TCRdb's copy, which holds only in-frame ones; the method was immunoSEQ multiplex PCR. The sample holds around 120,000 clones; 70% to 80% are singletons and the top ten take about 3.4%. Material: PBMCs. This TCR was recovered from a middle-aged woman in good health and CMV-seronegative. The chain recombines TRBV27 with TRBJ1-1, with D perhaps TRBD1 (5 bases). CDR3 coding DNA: TGTGCCAGCAGGGGGCTCATGAACACTGAAGCTTTCTTT. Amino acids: CASRGLMNTEAFF.